This TCR beta chain was recovered during a study of T cell responses to AZD1222 COVID-19 vaccine. Looking at the study overall: The study pooled second doses at about 4 or about 12 weeks. Study-wide results and limits: Repertoire collection took place solely once the T cell response had peaked.

A note on this clone: The antigen is unknown.

J gave up 1 base and V 5 bases, and 5 bases lay outside the gene matches. In germline, CDR1 is SGHTA, CDR2 FQGNSA. This CDR3 comprises 15 residues. Sequenced by immunoSEQ multiplex PCR; TCRdb stores in-frame clones only, minus some. The data show more than 100,000 clones, with around 87% seen just once and under 1.5% held by the top ten. The TCR comes from an adult in good health. The chain couples TRBV7-2 to TRBJ2-3; 8 nucleotides align to TRBD2. Material: peripheral blood, obtained on day 0 of AZD1222 vaccination. The CDR3 is CASSNRAGGTDTQYF. The CDR3 DNA sequence: TGTGCCAGCAGCAATCGAGCGGGGGGCACAGATACGCAGTATTTT.